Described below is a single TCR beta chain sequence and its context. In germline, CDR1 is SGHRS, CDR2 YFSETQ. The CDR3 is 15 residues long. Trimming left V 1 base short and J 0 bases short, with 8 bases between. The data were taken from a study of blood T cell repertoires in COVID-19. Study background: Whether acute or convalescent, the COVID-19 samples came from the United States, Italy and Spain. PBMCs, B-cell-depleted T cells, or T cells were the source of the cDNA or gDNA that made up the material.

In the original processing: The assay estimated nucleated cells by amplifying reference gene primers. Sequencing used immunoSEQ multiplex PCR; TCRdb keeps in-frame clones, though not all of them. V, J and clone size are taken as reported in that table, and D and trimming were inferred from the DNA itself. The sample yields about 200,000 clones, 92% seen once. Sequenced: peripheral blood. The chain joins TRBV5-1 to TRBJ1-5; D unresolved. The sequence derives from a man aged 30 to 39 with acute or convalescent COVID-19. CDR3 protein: CASSLYSGSNQPQHF. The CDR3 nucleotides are TGCGCCAGCAGCTTGTATTCGGGTAGCAATCAGCCCCAGCATTTT.